What follows are 12 T cell receptor beta chains derived from one specimen sequenced in a study of CD8+CD57+ T cells in acquired aplastic anemia listed by TCRdb under 2018. Sequencing took place on an Illumina HiSeq 2000. Genomic DNA was used as template for profiling of TCR beta VDJ combinations and CDR3 sequences. TCRdb trimmed the raw reads at Q25, called clones with MiXCR and kept productive beta chains. Every entry covers one CDR3 protein and lists the most common genes and DNA from its rows. Recorded for this sample are some 220,000 distinct CDR3 sequences; about a third of them occurred a single time. The ten largest clones capture roughly 1.1% of the sample. The source material was sorted CD4+, CD8+, or CD8+CD57+ T cells (not recorded which) from PBMCs. The source is a human donor in good health, serving as a control.

This clonotype was detected only a few times. This chain links TRBV5-6 with TRBJ2-3; tentatively, D is TRBD1 or TRBD2 (6 bases each). The ends were cut back, 1 base at V and 4 bases at J, with 16 bases in the middle. There are 16 residues in the CDR3. Per germline, CDR1 SGHDT and CDR2 YYEEEE. The CDR3 sequence: CASSLMGFGGPDTQYF. CDR3 nucleotide sequence: TGTGCCAGCAGCTTGATGGGGTTCGGGGGCCCAGATACGCAGTATTTT.

This clonotype was recorded at least ten times. This chain connects TRBV9 to TRBJ1-3; D is unclear. The CDR3 sequence is 15 residues long. V was clipped by 4 bases and J by 0 bases, with 11 bases between them. Germline V lookup: CDR1 SGDLS, CDR2 YYNGEE. CDR3 sequence: CASSPLPDSGNTIYF. In DNA form, the CDR3 reads TGTGCCAGCAGCCCCCTTCCCGACTCTGGAAACACCATATATTTT.

This CDR3 is CASSTGYYEQYF. CDR3 DNA sequence: TGTGCCAGCAGCACGGGTTACTACGAGCAGTACTTC. The rearrangement joins TRBV7-2 to TRBJ2-7; D gene uncertain. The CDR3 is made up of 12 amino acids. The germline V gene has CDR1 SGHTA and CDR2 FQGNSA. The V and J ends lost 5 bases and 3 bases respectively, with 8 bases between them.

There are many counts of this clonotype. This rearrangement joins TRBV7-2 to TRBJ2-7, with D maybe TRBD1 (5 bases). This CDR3 is 15 amino acids long. Between the trimmed V and J ends, which lost 0 bases and 0 bases, there was a span of 9 bases. Germline CDR1 reads SGHTA; CDR2 reads FQGNSA. CDR3 nucleotide sequence: TGTGCCAGCAGCTTAGCCAGGGCCGACTCCTACGAGCAGTACTTC. It encodes CASSLARADSYEQYF.

This clonotype was detected ten times or more. V is TRBV9 and J is TRBJ2-3, with 9 bases lining up with TRBD1. This CDR3 comprises 13 residues. The V and J ends lost 8 bases and 2 bases, in that order; junction bases with no gene match: 3. The germline V gene encodes CDR1 SGDLS and CDR2 YYNGEE. CDR3 coding DNA: TGTGCCAGTGGACAGGGGATCACAGATACGCAGTATTTT. Translated: CASGQGITDTQYF.

Of note for this clonotype: The germline gene is not matched at one end of the junction; a read error may be the cause. The chain has TRBV7-2 and TRBJ2-2; maybe TRBD1 (6 bases). The CDR3 has 11 residues. Germline values: CDR1 SGHTA, CDR2 FQGNSA. CDR3 DNA sequence: TGTGCCAGCAGAACCGGGACAACGCTGCCTTTT. It is translated as CASRTGTTLPF.

This clonotype was picked up many times. The genes are TRBV2 and TRBJ2-6, with 7 bases identical to TRBD2. The J segment lost 0 bases and the V segment lost 5 bases, leaving 13 bases of the junction unmatched. Germline V gene lookup returns CDR1 SNHLY and CDR2 FYNNEI. The CDR3 is 19 residues long. The DNA of the CDR3 is TGTGCCAGCAGTACATCTCAGCGGGGTACCACCTCTGGGGCCAACGTCCTGACTTTC. Translating gives CASSTSQRGTTSGANVLTF.

The chain couples TRBV10-3 to TRBJ1-1, with D perhaps TRBD1 (5 bases). Trimming cost V 8 bases and J 0 bases, with 10 bases left between them. The CDR3 totals 13 residues. The germline CDR1 and CDR2 sequences are ENHRY and SYGVKD. Here the CDR3 reads CAIGRDVNTEAFF. The CDR3 nucleotides read TGTGCCATCGGCAGGGACGTGAACACTGAAGCTTTCTTT.

This chain links TRBV11-2 with TRBJ2-7, with 7 nucleotides matching TRBD2. The CDR3 contains 15 residues. V lost 0 bases and J lost 3; bases outside the gene matches: 5. The germline CDR1 and CDR2 sequences are SGHAT and FQNNGV. The CDR3 region is CASSLEYGRVYEQYF. CDR3 coding DNA: TGTGCCAGCAGCTTAGAGTATGGGAGGGTCTACGAGCAGTACTTC.

This clonotype was recorded many times. This chain connects TRBV20-1 to TRBJ2-7; TRBD1 agrees at 9 bases. The CDR3 covers 15 residues. Losses at the gene ends were 0 bases for V and 4 bases for J; bases not matched to a gene: 7. Germline loops: CDR1 DFQATT, CDR2 SNEGSKA (reference sequence). The CDR3 DNA sequence: TGCAGTGCTAGAGATCTAACAGGGGGCCAATACGAGCAGTACTTC. This encodes CSARDLTGGQYEQYF.

Concerning this clonotype itself: With a much larger clone just one base away, this may be a read error. The V gene is TRBV7-2, the J gene TRBJ2-1, with D perhaps being TRBD1 or TRBD2 (5 bases each). This CDR3 has 13 amino acids. Germline-derived CDR1 and CDR2 are SGHTA and FQGNSA. CDR3 bases: TGTGCCAGCAGCTTAGTATGGGGGAATGAGCAGTCCTTC. Translated: CASSLVWGNEQSF.

This clonotype was recorded at least ten times. The gene calls are TRBV20-1 and TRBJ1-1; D call uncertain. Germline loops: CDR1 DFQATT, CDR2 SNEGSKA (reference sequence). V lost 3 bases and J 4 bases, leaving 15 bases between the germline ends. This CDR3 spans 14 amino acids. The CDR3 nucleotides read TGCAGTGCTAGCCCGCCAGGAGGTCGCACTGAAGCTTTCTTT. Translating gives CSASPPGGRTEAFF.